The clone carrying this T cell receptor beta chain has ten or more counts. Its target is unknown. This record belongs to a study of T cell repertoires in cytomegalovirus infection. For the study at large: Newly reported HLA-C-restricted and thoroughly characterized HLA-B-restricted CMV epitopes were employed. CMV infection plus the matching HLA type was flagged by public TCR beta signatures. Study outcomes and limitations: In two of eight donors, the top clonotype was HLA-C-restricted CMV-specific. The cumulative frequency of public TCR beta families distinguished individuals who carried CMV together with the relevant HLA.

CDR3 length: 17 amino acids. Germline CDR1 reads SNHLY; CDR2 reads FYNNEI. The trim removed 6 bases at V and 3 bases at J, leaving 8 bases unmatched. TCRdb called the reads again in MiXCR, with one record for every CDR3 protein. The table includes 250,000 to 300,000 distinct CDR3 sequences, less than 25% detected once. Specimen: cultured PBMCs, collected from culture after CMV antigen stimulation. The rearrangement links TRBV2 to TRBJ2-3, with 14 bases aligning to TRBD2. This TCR was recovered from a human donor in good health (CMV status not recorded). Some clones in this sample may be carry-over from other donors' samples. This chain's CDR3 is CASRLGTSGRLTDTQYF. As DNA, the CDR3 is TGTGCCAGCAGACTTGGGACTAGCGGGAGACTAACAGATACGCAGTATTTT.